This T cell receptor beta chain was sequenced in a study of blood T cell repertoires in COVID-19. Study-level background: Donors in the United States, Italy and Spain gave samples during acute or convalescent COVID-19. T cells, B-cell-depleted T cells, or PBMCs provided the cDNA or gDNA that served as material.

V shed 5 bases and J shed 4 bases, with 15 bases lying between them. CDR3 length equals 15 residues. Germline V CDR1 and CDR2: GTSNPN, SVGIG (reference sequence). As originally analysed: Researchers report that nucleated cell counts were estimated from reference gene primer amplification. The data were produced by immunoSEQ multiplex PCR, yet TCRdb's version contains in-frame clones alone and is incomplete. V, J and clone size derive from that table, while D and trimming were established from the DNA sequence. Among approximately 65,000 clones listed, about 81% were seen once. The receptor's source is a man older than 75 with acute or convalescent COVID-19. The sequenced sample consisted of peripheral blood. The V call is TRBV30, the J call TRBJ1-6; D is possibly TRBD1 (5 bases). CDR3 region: CAWRQHQLYNSPLHF. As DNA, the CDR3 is TGTGCCTGGCGACAGCACCAATTGTATAATTCACCCCTCCACTTT.